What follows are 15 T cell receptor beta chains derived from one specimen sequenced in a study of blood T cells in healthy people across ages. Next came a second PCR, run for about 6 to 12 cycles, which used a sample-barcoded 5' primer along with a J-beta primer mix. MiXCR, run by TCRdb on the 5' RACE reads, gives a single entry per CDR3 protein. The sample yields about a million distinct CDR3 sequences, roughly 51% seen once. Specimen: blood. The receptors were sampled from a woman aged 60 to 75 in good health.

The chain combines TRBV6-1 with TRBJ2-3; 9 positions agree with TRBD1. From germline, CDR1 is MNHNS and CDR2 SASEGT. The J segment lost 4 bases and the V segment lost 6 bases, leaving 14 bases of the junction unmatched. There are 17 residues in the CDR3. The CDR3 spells CASRIIPGQGRSDTQYF. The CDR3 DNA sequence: TGTGCCAGCAGGATAATACCGGGACAGGGTCGTTCAGATACGCAGTATTTT.

CDR3 in amino acids: CASSPPLAGALYSYNEQFF. CDR3 DNA sequence: TGTGCCAGCAGCCCCCCACTAGCGGGGGCCCTCTACTCCTACAATGAGCAGTTCTTC. This chain links TRBV3-1 with TRBJ2-1; 11 positions match TRBD2. CDR3 length equals 19 residues. V trimming: 4 bases; J trimming: 0 bases; junction bases outside the gene matches: 11. Germline loops: CDR1 LGHDT, CDR2 YNNKEL (reference sequence).

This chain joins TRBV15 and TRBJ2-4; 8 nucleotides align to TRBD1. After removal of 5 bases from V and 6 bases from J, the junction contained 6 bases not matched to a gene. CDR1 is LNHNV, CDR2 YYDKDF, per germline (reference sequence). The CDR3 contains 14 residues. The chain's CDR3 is CATSPRDRTNIQYF. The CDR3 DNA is TGTGCCACCAGCCCACGGGACAGGACAAACATTCAGTACTTC.

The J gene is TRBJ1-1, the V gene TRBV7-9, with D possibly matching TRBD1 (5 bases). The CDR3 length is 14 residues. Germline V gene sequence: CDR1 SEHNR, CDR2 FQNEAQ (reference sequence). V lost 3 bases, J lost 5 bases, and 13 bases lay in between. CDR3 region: CASSFLKGRTEAFF. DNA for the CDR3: TGTGCCAGCAGCTTCCTGAAGGGGAGGACTGAAGCTTTCTTT.

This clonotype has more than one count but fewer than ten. The DNA for the CDR3 is TGTGCCAGCAGGCTCACTAGCGGAATTCAGTACTTC. It is translated as CASRLTSGIQYF. The chain recombines TRBV12-3 or TRBV12-4 with TRBJ2-4; 8 nucleotides align to TRBD2. The CDR3 has 12 amino acids. Germline trimming cut 6 bases from V and 10 bases from J; bases unmatched to any gene: 5.

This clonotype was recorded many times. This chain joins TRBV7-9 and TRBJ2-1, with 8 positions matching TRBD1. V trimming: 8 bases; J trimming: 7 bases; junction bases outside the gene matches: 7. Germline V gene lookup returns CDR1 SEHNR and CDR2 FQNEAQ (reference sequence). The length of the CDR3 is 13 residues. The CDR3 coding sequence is TGTGCCAGCCAGAGACAGGGGCGGAATGAGCAGTTCTTC. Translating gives CASQRQGRNEQFF.

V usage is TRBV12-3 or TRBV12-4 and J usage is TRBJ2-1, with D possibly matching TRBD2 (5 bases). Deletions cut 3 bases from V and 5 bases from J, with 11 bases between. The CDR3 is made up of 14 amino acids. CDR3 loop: CASSFSLADNEQFF. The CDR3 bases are TGTGCCAGCAGTTTTAGTCTAGCTGACAATGAGCAGTTCTTC.

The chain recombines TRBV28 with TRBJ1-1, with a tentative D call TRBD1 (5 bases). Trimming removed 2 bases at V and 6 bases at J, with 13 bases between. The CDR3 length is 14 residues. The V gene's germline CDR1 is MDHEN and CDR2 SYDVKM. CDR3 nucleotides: TGTGCCAGCAGTTTACGGAGCAGGGTCCCTGAAGCTTTCTTT. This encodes CASSLRSRVPEAFF.

The CDR3: CASSSVGTGGRHQPQHF. The CDR3 nucleotides are TGTGCCAGCAGTTCTGTGGGGACAGGGGGCCGGCATCAGCCCCAGCATTTT. The chain carries TRBV27 and TRBJ1-5, with 12 bases identical to TRBD1. The germline gives CDR1 MNHEY, CDR2 SMNVEV (reference sequence). The length of the CDR3 is 17 residues. V lost 4 bases, J lost 5 bases, and 9 bases stayed unmatched.

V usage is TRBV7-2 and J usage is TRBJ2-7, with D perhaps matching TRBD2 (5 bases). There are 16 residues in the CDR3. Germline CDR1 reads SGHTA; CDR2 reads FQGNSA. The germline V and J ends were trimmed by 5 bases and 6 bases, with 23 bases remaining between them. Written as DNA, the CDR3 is TGTGCCAGCAGCCTCACTCAACTAGGCGGGCGGCTCGAGCAGTACTTC. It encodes CASSLTQLGGRLEQYF.

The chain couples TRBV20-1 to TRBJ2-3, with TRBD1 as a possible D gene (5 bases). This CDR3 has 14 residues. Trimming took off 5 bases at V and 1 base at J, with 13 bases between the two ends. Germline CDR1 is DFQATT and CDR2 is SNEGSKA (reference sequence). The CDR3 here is CSAPRQSGTDTQYF. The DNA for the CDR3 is TGCAGTGCTCCCCGACAGAGTGGCACAGATACGCAGTATTTT.

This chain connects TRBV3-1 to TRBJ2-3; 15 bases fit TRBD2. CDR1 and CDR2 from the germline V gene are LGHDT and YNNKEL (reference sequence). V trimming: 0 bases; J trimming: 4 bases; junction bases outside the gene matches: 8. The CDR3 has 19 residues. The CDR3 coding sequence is TGTGCCAGCAGCCAAGATTTTTGGACTAGCGGGAGGGCCCCAGATACGCAGTATTTT. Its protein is CASSQDFWTSGRAPDTQYF.

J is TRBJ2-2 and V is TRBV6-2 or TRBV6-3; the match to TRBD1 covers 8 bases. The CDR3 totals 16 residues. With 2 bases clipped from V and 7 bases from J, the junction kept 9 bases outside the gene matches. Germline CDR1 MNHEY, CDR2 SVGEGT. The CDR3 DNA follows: TGTGCCAGCAGTTACATCCGGACAGGGTACAGCGGGGAGCTGTTTTTT. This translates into CASSYIRTGYSGELFF.

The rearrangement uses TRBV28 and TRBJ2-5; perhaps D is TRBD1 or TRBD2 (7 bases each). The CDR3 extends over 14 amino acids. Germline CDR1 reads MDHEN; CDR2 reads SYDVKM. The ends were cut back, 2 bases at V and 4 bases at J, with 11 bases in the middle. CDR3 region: CASSLQGGRETQYF. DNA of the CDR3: TGTGCCAGCAGTTTACAGGGGGGGCGAGAGACCCAGTACTTC. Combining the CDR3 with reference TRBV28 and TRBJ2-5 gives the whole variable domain DVKVTQSSRYLVKRTGEKVFLECVQDMDHENMFWYRQDPGLGLRLIYFSYDVKMKEKGDIPEGYSVSREKKERFSLILESASTNQTSMYLCASSLQGGRETQYFGPGTRLLVL.

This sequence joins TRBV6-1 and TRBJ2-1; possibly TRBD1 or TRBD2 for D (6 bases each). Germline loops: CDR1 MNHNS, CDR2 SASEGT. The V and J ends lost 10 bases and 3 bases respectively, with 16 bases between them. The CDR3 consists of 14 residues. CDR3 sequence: CAIEGGTDYNEQFF. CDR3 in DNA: TGTGCCATCGAAGGGGGGACGGACTACAATGAGCAGTTCTTC.